The entry below describes one T cell receptor beta chain. This record comes from a study of blood T cell repertoires in COVID-19. On the study more broadly: T cells, B-cell-depleted T cells, or PBMCs supplied cDNA or gDNA.

The data were produced by immunoSEQ multiplex PCR, yet TCRdb's version contains in-frame clones alone and is incomplete. Of 55,000 to 85,000 clones in the sample, approximately 83% were seen once. This clonotype originated in a human donor in a cohort sampled during active COVID-19. Input material: peripheral blood.

Written as DNA, the CDR3 is TGTGCCAGCAGTCCGAATAGCGGAAGCGAGCAGTACTTC. Residues: CASSPNSGSEQYF. The chain combines TRBV5-4 with TRBJ2-7; a weak D match, TRBD2 (6 bases). V shed 5 bases and J shed 6 bases, with 15 bases lying between them. The CDR3 has 13 amino acids. The germline gives CDR1 SGHNT, CDR2 YYREEE (reference sequence).